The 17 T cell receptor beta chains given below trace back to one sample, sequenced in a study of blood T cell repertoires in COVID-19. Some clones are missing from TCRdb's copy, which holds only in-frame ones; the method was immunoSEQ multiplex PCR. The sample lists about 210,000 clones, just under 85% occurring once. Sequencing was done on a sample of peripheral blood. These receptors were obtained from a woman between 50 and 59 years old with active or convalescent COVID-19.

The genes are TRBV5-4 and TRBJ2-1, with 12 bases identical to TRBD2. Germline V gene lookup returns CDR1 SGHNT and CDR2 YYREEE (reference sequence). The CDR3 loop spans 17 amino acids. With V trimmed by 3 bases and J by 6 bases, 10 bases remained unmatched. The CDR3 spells CASSYRLAGDRVNEQFF. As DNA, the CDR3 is TGTGCCAGCAGCTATAGACTAGCGGGAGATCGGGTCAATGAGCAGTTCTTC.

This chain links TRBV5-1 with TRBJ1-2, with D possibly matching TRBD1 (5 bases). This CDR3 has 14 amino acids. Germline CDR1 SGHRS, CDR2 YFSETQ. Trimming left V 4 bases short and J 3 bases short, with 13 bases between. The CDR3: CASSPVGGDYGYTF. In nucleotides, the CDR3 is TGCGCCAGCAGCCCGGTGGGGGGAGACTATGGCTACACCTTC.

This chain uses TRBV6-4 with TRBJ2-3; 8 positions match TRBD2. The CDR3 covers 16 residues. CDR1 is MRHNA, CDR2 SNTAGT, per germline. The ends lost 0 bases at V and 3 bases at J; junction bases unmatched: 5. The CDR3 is CASSDSPGGPTDTQYF. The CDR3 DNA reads TGTGCCAGCAGTGACTCGCCGGGGGGGCCGACAGATACGCAGTATTTT.

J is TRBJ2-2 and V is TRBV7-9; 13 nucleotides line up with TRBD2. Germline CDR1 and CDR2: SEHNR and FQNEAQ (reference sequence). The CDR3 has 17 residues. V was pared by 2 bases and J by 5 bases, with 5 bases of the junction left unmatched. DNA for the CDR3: TGTGCCAGCAGCTTACCGACTAGCGGGGGGAAGACCGGGGAGCTGTTTTTT. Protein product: CASSLPTSGGKTGELFF.

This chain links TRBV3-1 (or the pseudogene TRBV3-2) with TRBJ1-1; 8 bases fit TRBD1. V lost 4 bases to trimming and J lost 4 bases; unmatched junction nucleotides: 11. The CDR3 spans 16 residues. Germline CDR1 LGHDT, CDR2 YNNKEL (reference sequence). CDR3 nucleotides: TGTGCCAGCAGCCCGTGGACAGGGAATGTGGCCACTGAAGCTTTCTTT. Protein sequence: CASSPWTGNVATEAFF.

CDR3 protein: CASSIFPSSGPLAYEQYF. The CDR3 DNA reads TGTGCCAGCAGCATTTTCCCTTCTAGCGGGCCCCTAGCTTACGAGCAGTACTTC. The V call is TRBV3-1 (or the pseudogene TRBV3-2), the J call TRBJ2-7; 8 bases map to TRBD2. The ends lost 5 bases at V and 4 bases at J; junction bases unmatched: 19. This CDR3 contains 18 residues. Looked up from germline, CDR1 is LGHDT and CDR2 is YNNKEL (reference sequence).

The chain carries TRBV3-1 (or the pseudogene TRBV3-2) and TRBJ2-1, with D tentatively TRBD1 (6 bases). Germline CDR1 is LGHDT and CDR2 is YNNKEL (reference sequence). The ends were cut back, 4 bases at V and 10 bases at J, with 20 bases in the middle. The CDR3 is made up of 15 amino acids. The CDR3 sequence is CASSRLPGATREQFF. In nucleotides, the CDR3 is TGTGCCAGCAGCCGGCTTCCAGGGGCCACCCGGGAGCAGTTCTTC.

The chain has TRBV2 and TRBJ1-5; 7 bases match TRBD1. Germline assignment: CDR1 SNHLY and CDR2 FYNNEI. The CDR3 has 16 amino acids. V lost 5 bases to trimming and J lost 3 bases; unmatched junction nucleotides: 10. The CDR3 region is CASSPRGRENNQPQHF. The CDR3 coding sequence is TGTGCCAGCAGTCCGAGGGGGCGCGAAAACAATCAGCCCCAGCATTTT.

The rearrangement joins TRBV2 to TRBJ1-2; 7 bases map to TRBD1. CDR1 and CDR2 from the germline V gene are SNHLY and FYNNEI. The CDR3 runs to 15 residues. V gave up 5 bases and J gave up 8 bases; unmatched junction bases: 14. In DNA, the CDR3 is TGTGCCAGCAGTCCTATCGATCCGAGGGGGCACGGCTACACCTTC. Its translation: CASSPIDPRGHGYTF.

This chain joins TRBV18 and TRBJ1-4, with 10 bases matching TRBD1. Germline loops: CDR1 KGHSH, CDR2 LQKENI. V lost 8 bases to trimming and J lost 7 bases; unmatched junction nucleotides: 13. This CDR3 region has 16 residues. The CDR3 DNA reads TGTGCCAGCCCGCCGGACAGGGGGGTTTTGGGTGAAAAACTGTTTTTT. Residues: CASPPDRGVLGEKLFF.

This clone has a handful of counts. The CDR3 loop is CAIGGGSSYNEQFF. CDR3 in DNA: TGTGCCATCGGGGGCGGGAGCTCCTACAATGAGCAGTTCTTC. The genes are TRBV10-3 and TRBJ2-1; TRBD2 might be the D (7 bases). Germline CDR1 reads ENHRY; CDR2 reads SYGVKD. This CDR3 is built from 14 residues. V was cut by 8 bases and J by 0 bases, with 11 bases left in between.

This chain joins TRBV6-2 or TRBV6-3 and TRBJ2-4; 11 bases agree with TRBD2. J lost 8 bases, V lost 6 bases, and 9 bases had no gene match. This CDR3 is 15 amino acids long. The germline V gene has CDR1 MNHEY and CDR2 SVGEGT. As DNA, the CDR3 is TGTGCCAGCAGCCCCCCTAGCGGGGGGCTGGACATTCAGTACTTC. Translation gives CASSPPSGGLDIQYF.

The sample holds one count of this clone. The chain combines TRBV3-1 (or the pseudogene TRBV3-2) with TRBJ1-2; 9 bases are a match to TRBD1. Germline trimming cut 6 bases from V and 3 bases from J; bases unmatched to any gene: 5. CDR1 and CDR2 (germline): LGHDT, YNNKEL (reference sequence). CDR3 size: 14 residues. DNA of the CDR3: TGTGCCAGCAGGGGTCGGGACAGGGACTATGGCTACACCTTC. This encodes CASRGRDRDYGYTF.

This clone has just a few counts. The CDR3 DNA reads TGTGCCAGCAGCTTGGGAGGAGGGGTGAGCACTGAAGCTTTCTTT. Its translation is CASSLGGGVSTEAFF. The rearrangement uses TRBV5-5 and TRBJ1-1; D might be TRBD1 (5 bases). CDR3 length: 15 residues. Germline CDR1 SGHKS, CDR2 YYEKEE (reference sequence). V was shortened by 0 bases and J by 4 bases, with 13 bases between the two germline ends.

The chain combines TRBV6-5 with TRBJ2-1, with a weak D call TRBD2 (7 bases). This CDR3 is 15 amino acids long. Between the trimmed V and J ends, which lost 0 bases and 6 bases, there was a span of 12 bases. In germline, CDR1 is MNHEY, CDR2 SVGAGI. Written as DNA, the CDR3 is TGTGCCAGCAGTTACTCTCTAGGGGGGGGCAATGAGCAGTTCTTC. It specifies CASSYSLGGGNEQFF.

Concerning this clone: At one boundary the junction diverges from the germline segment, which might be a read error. CDR3 sequence (DNA): TGTGCCAGCAGTTTCCGGACAGGGGAACTAGTTTTT. Translated, it gives CASSFRTGELVF. This chain uses TRBV27 with TRBJ1-4, with 9 bases fitting TRBD1. The CDR3 loop spans 12 amino acids. Germline-derived CDR1 and CDR2 are MNHEY and SMNVEV (reference sequence).

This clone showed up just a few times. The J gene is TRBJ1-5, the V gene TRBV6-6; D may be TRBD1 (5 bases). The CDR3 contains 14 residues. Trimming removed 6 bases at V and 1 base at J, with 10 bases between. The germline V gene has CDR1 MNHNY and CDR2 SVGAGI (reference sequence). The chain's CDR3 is CASRGEGSNQPQHF. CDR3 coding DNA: TGTGCCAGCAGAGGGGAGGGGAGCAATCAGCCCCAGCATTTT.